These 29 T cell receptor beta chains were sequenced from one sample in a study of CD8 T cells in ankylosing spondylitis. One entry per CDR3 protein results from TCRdb running MiXCR on the 5' RACE reads. The table lists 250,000 or so distinct CDR3 sequences, more than 15% of them singletons. Sequenced: blood, either unsorted or a sorted T cell fraction (not recorded which). Every receptor here comes from a male donor with ankylosing spondylitis or in good health (not recorded which).

This clonotype was detected only a few times. The chain recombines TRBV20-1 with TRBJ1-2; D is perhaps TRBD1 (5 bases). CDR1 is DFQATT, CDR2 SNEGSKA, per germline (reference sequence). Trimming pared 0 bases from V and 8 bases from J, leaving 16 bases between. There are 14 residues in the CDR3. The DNA of the CDR3 is TGCAGTGCTAGAGATCTGGGGCGGAATTGGGGCTACACCTTC. This sequence encodes CSARDLGRNWGYTF.

This clonotype was detected only a few times. The gene calls are TRBV29-1 and TRBJ2-3; D is unclear. Trimming took off 8 bases at V and 2 bases at J, with 14 bases between the two ends. CDR3 length: 13 residues. CDR1 and CDR2 (germline): SQVTM, ANQGSEA. Written as DNA, the CDR3 is TGCAGCATTCTTCGGACGCTCACAGATACGCAGTATTTT. Translation gives CSILRTLTDTQYF.

V gene TRBV6-1 combines with J gene TRBJ2-1; D may be TRBD2 (6 bases). CDR1 and CDR2 from the germline V gene are MNHNS and SASEGT. The CDR3 totals 14 residues. V lost 8 bases, J lost 3 bases, and 14 bases lay in between. CDR3 DNA: TGTGCCAGCCCTAGGGACTTTTACTACAATGAGCAGTTCTTC. This sequence encodes CASPRDFYYNEQFF.

The V and J genes are TRBV27 and TRBJ1-5, with D perhaps matching TRBD1 (5 bases). The V end lost 0 bases, the J end lost 9 bases, and 15 bases lay between the germline ends. Germline CDR1 reads MNHEY; CDR2 reads SMNVEV (reference sequence). There are 15 residues in the CDR3. The CDR3 spells CASSLSSGPGWPQHF. Here the CDR3 DNA reads TGTGCCAGCAGTTTATCGTCGGGGCCGGGGTGGCCCCAGCATTTT.

This clonotype was seen a few times. The gene calls are TRBV5-6 and TRBJ2-1; D gene uncertain. Germline V gene sequence: CDR1 SGHDT, CDR2 YYEEEE. The CDR3 covers 16 residues. Trimming stripped 0 bases from V and 2 bases from J, with 12 bases between. The CDR3 protein is CASSLGVDSPYNEQFF. In DNA, the CDR3 is TGTGCCAGCAGCTTGGGGGTAGACTCACCCTACAATGAGCAGTTCTTC.

For the CDR3, the DNA is TGTGCCAGCAGCCATACGACAGGATATCAAGAGACCCAGTACTTC. This codes for CASSHTTGYQETQYF. The chain combines TRBV11-2 with TRBJ2-5, with D perhaps matching TRBD1 (6 bases). The germline V and J ends were trimmed by 5 bases and 2 bases, with 15 bases remaining between them. Germline CDR1 and CDR2: SGHAT and FQNNGV. The CDR3 contains 15 residues.

This clonotype has just a few counts. The chain employs TRBV3-1 and TRBJ2-2; TRBD1 or TRBD2 may be the D gene (5 bases each). Germline values: CDR1 LGHDT, CDR2 YNNKEL (reference sequence). Trimming cost V 0 bases and J 4 bases, with 15 bases left between them. The CDR3 totals 17 residues. Written as DNA, the CDR3 is TGTGCCAGCAGCCAAGAAGCCGGGACCCCATTCACCGGGGAGCTGTTTTTT. This sequence encodes CASSQEAGTPFTGELFF.

This clonotype is termed large. The chain has TRBV12-3 or TRBV12-4 and TRBJ2-2; 7 nucleotides line up with TRBD1. The CDR3 covers 14 residues. Germline trimming cut 2 bases from V and 6 bases from J; bases unmatched to any gene: 3. The CDR3, as DNA: TGTGCCAGCAGTTTATCAGGGGGTGCCGGGGAGCTGTTTTTT. It translates to CASSLSGGAGELFF.

This clonotype was seen a few times. The chain joins TRBV11-2 to TRBJ2-6, with unresolved D. This CDR3 region has 15 residues. With 3 bases removed from V and 2 bases from J, the gap between germline ends came to 8 bases. The germline V gene has CDR1 SGHAT and CDR2 FQNNGV. Here the CDR3 DNA reads TGTGCCAGCAGCTTTGGCACAACTGGGGCCAACGTCCTGACTTTC. Its protein is CASSFGTTGANVLTF. Using reference TRBV11-2 and TRBJ2-6 for the parts outside the CDR3, the full variable domain is EAGVAQSPRYKIIEKRQSVAFWCNPISGHATLYWYQQILGQGPKLLIQFQNNGVVDDSQLPKDRFSAERLKGVDSTLKIQPAKLEDSAVYLCASSFGTTGANVLTFGAGSRLTVL.

A few counts support this clonotype. The genes are TRBV27 and TRBJ2-3; 8 nucleotides line up with TRBD2. The CDR3 totals 16 residues. Germline CDR1 MNHEY, CDR2 SMNVEV (reference sequence). Losses at the gene ends were 7 bases for V and 4 bases for J; bases not matched to a gene: 13. CDR3 in DNA: TGTGCCAGCACTCTTGTAAGCGGGGGAGGGTCAGATACGCAGTATTTT. This translates into CASTLVSGGGSDTQYF.

This clonotype was detected ten times or more. The rearrangement uses TRBV12-3 or TRBV12-4 and TRBJ2-1, with D tentatively TRBD2 (6 bases). The CDR3 is 16 amino acids. Deletions cut 6 bases from V and 0 bases from J, with 15 bases between. The CDR3 region is CASSSRDSLSYNEQFF. CDR3 DNA: TGTGCCAGCAGCTCCCGGGACTCCCTCTCCTACAATGAGCAGTTCTTC.

The V and J genes are TRBV27 and TRBJ2-6; D ambiguous. Germline assignment: CDR1 MNHEY and CDR2 SMNVEV (reference sequence). The CDR3 totals 16 residues. V lost 2 bases to trimming and J lost 0 bases, with 8 bases between them. CDR3 in amino acids: CASSLKGTSGANVLTF. In DNA, the CDR3 is TGTGCCAGCAGTTTAAAAGGCACCTCTGGGGCCAACGTCCTGACTTTC.

This clonotype was recorded at least ten times. The rearrangement links TRBV27 to TRBJ2-1; maybe TRBD1 (5 bases). This CDR3 contains 15 residues. The V and J ends lost 4 bases and 7 bases respectively, with 17 bases between them. Germline CDR1 reads MNHEY; CDR2 reads SMNVEV (reference sequence). CDR3 protein: CASSWGRVTINEQFF. The CDR3 DNA reads as TGTGCCAGCAGTTGGGGCCGGGTTACGATTAATGAGCAGTTCTTC.

The V call is TRBV11-2, the J call TRBJ1-1, with a possible D match to TRBD1 (6 bases). In germline, CDR1 is SGHAT, CDR2 FQNNGV. Trimming cost V 2 bases and J 5 bases, with 12 bases left between them. CDR3 size: 14 residues. This CDR3 reads CASSLLEGGTEAFF. As DNA, the CDR3 is TGTGCCAGCAGCTTATTAGAGGGGGGTACTGAAGCTTTCTTT.

The chain has TRBV6-2 or TRBV6-3 and TRBJ1-1; the match to TRBD1 covers 7 bases. This CDR3 comprises 17 residues. J gave up 0 bases and V 6 bases, and 13 bases lay outside the gene matches. Per germline, CDR1 MNHEY and CDR2 SVGEGT. CDR3 in amino acids: CASRPAGQGEVNTEAFF. DNA of the CDR3: TGTGCCAGCAGGCCCGCGGGGCAGGGGGAGGTGAACACTGAAGCTTTCTTT.

This clonotype has just a few counts. The chain uses TRBV5-1 and TRBJ2-7; a possible D gene is TRBD1 (6 bases). In germline, CDR1 is SGHRS, CDR2 YFSETQ. The CDR3 sequence is 14 residues long. V lost 1 base and J lost 5, with 13 bases in between. CDR3 protein: CASSLWTAVDEQYF. Written as DNA, the CDR3 is TGCGCCAGCAGCTTGTGGACAGCCGTGGACGAGCAGTACTTC.

This clonotype was seen a few times. The V gene is TRBV15, the J gene TRBJ1-1, with D possibly being TRBD1 (5 bases). The CDR3 spans 15 residues. Germline CDR1 and CDR2: LNHNV and YYDKDF (reference sequence). Between the trimmed V and J ends, which lost 0 bases and 6 bases, there was a span of 14 bases. The CDR3 DNA is TGTGCCACCAGCAGAGATCATGGAGGGACCGCTGAAGCTTTCTTT. It is translated as CATSRDHGGTAEAFF.

The chain links TRBV5-1 to TRBJ1-4; TRBD1 matches at 7 bases. The germline V gene has CDR1 SGHRS and CDR2 YFSETQ. Trimming cost V 3 bases and J 1 base; bases outside gene matches: 9. This CDR3 is built from 17 residues. The CDR3 nucleotides read TGCGCCAGCAGCTCGGACAGGAATGGCTTAACTAATGAAAAACTGTTTTTT. It specifies CASSSDRNGLTNEKLFF.

The gene calls are TRBV4-3 and TRBJ1-1; D call uncertain. Trimming removed 0 bases at V and 2 bases at J, with 16 bases between. CDR1 and CDR2 from the germline V gene are LGHNA and YSLEER. The CDR3 spans 17 residues. CDR3 in amino acids: CASSQDRFGGSNTEAFF. Written as DNA, the CDR3 is TGCGCCAGCAGCCAAGACCGCTTCGGAGGAAGTAACACTGAAGCTTTCTTT.

V is TRBV11-3 and J is TRBJ2-3; D is perhaps TRBD2 (6 bases). CDR1 and CDR2 (germline): SGHNT, YENEEA. Trimming took off 4 bases at V and 4 bases at J, with 15 bases between the two ends. The CDR3 consists of 15 residues. The CDR3 DNA reads TGTGCCAGCAGCTCAGCGGGCTCCACGGCAGATACGCAGTATTTT. This translates into CASSSAGSTADTQYF.

About this clonotype: The CDR3 carries no conserved terminal phenylalanine or tryptophan, so it likely arises from a read error. The gene calls are TRBV29-1 and TRBJ2-1; tentative D call: TRBD2 (5 bases). This CDR3 region has 13 residues. The V gene lost 7 bases and the J gene lost 10 bases, with 20 bases spanning the gap. CDR1 and CDR2 (germline): SQVTM, ANQGSEA. The CDR3 region is CSALLPGRYEQFI. The DNA of the CDR3 is TGCAGCGCTCTTCTCCCGGGAAGGTACGAGCAGTTCATC.

The gene calls are TRBV29-1 and TRBJ1-1; TRBD1 might be the D (6 bases). The CDR3 contains 14 residues. V dropped 4 bases and J dropped 6 bases, with 18 bases sitting between them. CDR1 is SQVTM and CDR2 is ANQGSEA in the germline V gene. CDR3 bases: TGCAGCGTTGCAGGGGCGGGATCTGACCCTGAAGCTTTCTTT. Protein: CSVAGAGSDPEAFF.

This clonotype occurred a few times. The chain is built from TRBV6-1 and TRBJ2-1, with 7 bases aligning to TRBD1. V shed 5 bases, J shed 10 bases, and the junction held 11 bases outside the gene matches. Germline CDR1 MNHNS, CDR2 SASEGT. CDR3 length equals 14 residues. CDR3: CASSPRPTGDEQFF. For the CDR3, the DNA is TGTGCCAGCAGTCCGCGCCCCACAGGGGACGAGCAGTTCTTC.

This clonotype was found many times. The chain combines TRBV7-8 with TRBJ1-1; tentative D call: TRBD1 (5 bases). The CDR3 loop spans 17 amino acids. V was cut by 0 bases and J by 8 bases, with 22 bases left in between. In germline, CDR1 is SGHVS, CDR2 FQNEAQ. CDR3 nucleotide sequence: TGTGCCAGCAGCTTAGCCTATACCGGGACGCCGAGTGGGGAAGCTTTCTTT. It is translated as CASSLAYTGTPSGEAFF.

The gene calls are TRBV4-1 and TRBJ2-1; 9 bases map to TRBD2. The germline V gene encodes CDR1 MGHRA and CDR2 YSYEKL. This CDR3 is 15 amino acids long. With 5 bases clipped from V and 2 bases from J, the junction kept 4 bases outside the gene matches. In DNA, the CDR3 is TGCGCCAGCAGCTCCATAGCGGGGGCCTACAATGAGCAGTTCTTC. Residues: CASSSIAGAYNEQFF.

The chain has TRBV11-2 and TRBJ2-7; a possible D gene is TRBD1 (6 bases). The V end lost 3 bases, the J end lost 4 bases, and 13 bases lay between the germline ends. Germline V gene sequence: CDR1 SGHAT, CDR2 FQNNGV. The CDR3 runs 14 residues. CDR3 in amino acids: CASSFLGAPYEQYF. CDR3 nucleotides: TGTGCCAGCAGCTTCCTGGGGGCTCCATACGAGCAGTACTTC.

Only a few counts were recorded for this clonotype. This rearrangement joins TRBV29-1 to TRBJ2-1, with TRBD2 matching over 9 bases. Germline CDR1 reads SQVTM; CDR2 reads ANQGSEA. V gave up 4 bases and J gave up 0 bases; unmatched junction bases: 16. The CDR3 spans 19 residues. The CDR3 bases are TGCAGCGTTGTGACAGCGACTAGCGGAGACTTAAGCTCCTACAATGAGCAGTTCTTC. Its protein product is CSVVTATSGDLSSYNEQFF.

There are a few counts of this clonotype. The rearrangement links TRBV15 to TRBJ2-7; the D gene could be TRBD1 or TRBD2 (5 bases each). Germline V lookup: CDR1 LNHNV, CDR2 YYDKDF (reference sequence). The germline V and J ends were trimmed by 1 base and 3 bases, with 10 bases remaining between them. This CDR3 has 14 residues. The CDR3 protein is CATSRARDRYEQYF. CDR3 in DNA: TGTGCCACCAGCAGAGCCCGGGACCGCTACGAGCAGTACTTC.

This clonotype came up a few times. The chain joins TRBV7-9 to TRBJ2-5; 10 positions match TRBD2. J gave up 5 bases and V 1 base, and 7 bases lay outside the gene matches. CDR1 is SEHNR, CDR2 FQNEAQ, per germline (reference sequence). The CDR3 runs 16 residues. The CDR3 DNA follows: TGTGCCAGCAGCTTAGGGCTAGCGGGAGATACGGAGACCCAGTACTTC. It is translated as CASSLGLAGDTETQYF.